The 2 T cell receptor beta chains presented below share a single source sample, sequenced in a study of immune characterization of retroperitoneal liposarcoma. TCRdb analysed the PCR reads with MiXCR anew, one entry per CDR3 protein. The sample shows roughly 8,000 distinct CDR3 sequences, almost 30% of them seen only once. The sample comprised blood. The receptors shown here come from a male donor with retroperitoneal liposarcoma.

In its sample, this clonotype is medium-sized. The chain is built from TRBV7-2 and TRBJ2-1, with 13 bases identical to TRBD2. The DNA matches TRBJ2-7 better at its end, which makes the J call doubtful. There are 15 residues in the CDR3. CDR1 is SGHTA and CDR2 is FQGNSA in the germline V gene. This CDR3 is CASSSGLAGAYEQYF. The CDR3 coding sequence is TGTGCCAGCAGCTCCGGACTAGCGGGAGCCTACGAGCAGTACTTC.

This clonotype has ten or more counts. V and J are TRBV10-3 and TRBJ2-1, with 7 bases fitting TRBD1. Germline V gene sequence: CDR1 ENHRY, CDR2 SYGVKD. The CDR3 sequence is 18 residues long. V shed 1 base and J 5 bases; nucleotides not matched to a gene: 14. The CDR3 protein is CAISEFWRGTARDNEQFF. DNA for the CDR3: TGTGCCATCAGTGAGTTTTGGCGAGGGACAGCCCGGGACAATGAGCAGTTCTTC.